This T cell receptor (beta chain) appears in the sequencing data of a study of control samples from healthy donors and cancer patients. Assay: immunoSEQ multiplex PCR; the TCRdb copy retains only in-frame clones and omits some. The sample records 25,000 to 35,000 clones, approximately 79% being singletons. CDR3 size: 15 residues. The germline V and J ends were trimmed by 1 base and 6 bases, with 15 bases remaining between them. In germline, CDR1 is MNHNY, CDR2 SVGAGI (reference sequence). The specimen was PBMCs. The receptor was derived from a man between 60 and 75 years old with head and neck cancer. The chain links TRBV6-6 to TRBJ1-2, with a possible D match to TRBD1 (5 bases). CDR3 coding DNA: TGTGCCAGCAGTTACTTTGTGAGGGACCCGGATGGCTACACCTTC. This translates into CASSYFVRDPDGYTF.